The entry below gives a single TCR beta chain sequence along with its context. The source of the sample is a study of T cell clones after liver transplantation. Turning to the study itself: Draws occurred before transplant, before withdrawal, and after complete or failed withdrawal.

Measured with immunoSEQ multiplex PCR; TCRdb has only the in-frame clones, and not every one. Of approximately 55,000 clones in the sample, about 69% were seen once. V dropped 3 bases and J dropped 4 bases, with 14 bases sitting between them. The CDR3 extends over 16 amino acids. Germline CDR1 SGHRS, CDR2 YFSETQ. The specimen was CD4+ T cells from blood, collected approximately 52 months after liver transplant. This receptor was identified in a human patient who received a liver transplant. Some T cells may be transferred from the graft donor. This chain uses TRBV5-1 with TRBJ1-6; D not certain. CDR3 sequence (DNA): TGCGCCAGCAGCTCTTCCGAAGGCGGTTATAATTCACCCCTCCACTTT. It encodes CASSSSEGGYNSPLHF.